The T cell receptor beta chain under discussion was sequenced for a study of identical twins. General study points: The models systematically underestimated how much out-of-frame TCR alpha was shared in monozygotic twins.

Worth noting for this clonotype: The antigen remains undetermined.

Each cDNA held unique molecular identifiers, and template switching gave it a universal primer site. TCRdb reanalysed the 5' RACE reads using MiXCR and keeps one entry per CDR3 protein. The table lists about 920,000 distinct CDR3 sequences, 12% of them singletons, with roughly 1.5% in the top ten. This sample was also put to use in a study of yellow fever vaccine responses in identical twins.

The source is a woman younger than 35 in good health. The sequencing sample was made of PBMCs.

CDR3 protein: CASSPSSKNIQYF. The CDR3, as DNA: TGTGCCAGCTCACCTAGCTCCAAAAACATTCAGTACTTC. V usage is TRBV18 and J usage is TRBJ2-4; D not certain. Germline assignment: CDR1 KGHSH and CDR2 LQKENI. The CDR3 spans 13 residues. Trimming stripped 3 bases from V and 2 bases from J, with 5 bases between. The full variable domain, in which reference TRBV18 and TRBJ2-4 provide the parts outside the CDR3, is NAGVMQNPRHLVRRRGQEARLRCSPMKGHSHVYWYRQLPEEGLKFMVYLQKENIIDESGMPKERFSAEFPKEGPSILRIQQVVRGDSAAYFCASSPSSKNIQYFGAGTRLSVL.